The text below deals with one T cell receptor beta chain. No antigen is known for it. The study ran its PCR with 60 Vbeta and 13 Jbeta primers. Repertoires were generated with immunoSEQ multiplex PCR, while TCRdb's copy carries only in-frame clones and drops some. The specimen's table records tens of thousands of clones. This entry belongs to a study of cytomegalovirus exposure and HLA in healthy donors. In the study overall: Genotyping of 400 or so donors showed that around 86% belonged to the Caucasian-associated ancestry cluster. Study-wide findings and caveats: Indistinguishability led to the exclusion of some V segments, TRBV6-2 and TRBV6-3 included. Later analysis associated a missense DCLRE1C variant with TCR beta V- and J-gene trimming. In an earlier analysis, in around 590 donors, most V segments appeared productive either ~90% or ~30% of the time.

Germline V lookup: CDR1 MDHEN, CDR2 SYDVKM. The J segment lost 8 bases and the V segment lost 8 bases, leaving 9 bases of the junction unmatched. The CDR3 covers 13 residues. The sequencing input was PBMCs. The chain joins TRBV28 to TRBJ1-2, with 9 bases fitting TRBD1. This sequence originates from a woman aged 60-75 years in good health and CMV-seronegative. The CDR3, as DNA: TGTGCCAGCGCCCGGGACAGGGCGTTGGGCTACACCTTC. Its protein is CASARDRALGYTF.